This entry lists 28 T cell receptor beta chains sequenced from one sample in a study of vaccination and CD4 T cells after COVID-19. The treatment is: approximately nine-day PBMC culture with coronavirus spike peptide pools or control peptides (ViraFEST assay). No antigen has been assigned to these receptors. The study sequenced cultured CD4+ T cell DNA using the Oncomine TCR Beta short-read assay. TCRdb reprocessed the PCR reads via MiXCR and lists one record per CDR3 protein. The sample shows around 4,200 distinct CDR3 sequences, around two thirds of them seen only once. The specimen was CD4+ T cells from blood, cultured in vitro. The receptor source for this set is a human donor who had recovered from COVID-19.

The chain combines TRBV11-3 with TRBJ2-7; D is unclear. Trimming removed 4 bases at V and 0 bases at J, with 7 bases between. Per the germline V gene, CDR1 is SGHNT and CDR2 is YENEEA. This CDR3 has 13 amino acids. CDR3 sequence (DNA): TGTGCCAGCAGCTCTTCCAGCTCCTACGAGCAGTACTTC. Translating gives CASSSSSSYEQYF. The whole variable domain, remainder taken from reference TRBV11-3 and TRBJ2-7, is EAGVVQSPRYKIIEKKQPVAFWCNPISGHNTLYWYLQNLGQGPELLIRYENEEAVDDSQLPKDRFSAERLKGVDSTLKIQPAELGDSAVYLCASSSSSSYEQYFGPGTRLTVT.

The chain joins TRBV4-3 to TRBJ1-1, with D perhaps matching TRBD1 (5 bases). Germline V gene sequence: CDR1 LGHNA, CDR2 YSLEER. This CDR3 spans 15 amino acids. The V and J ends lost 0 bases and 5 bases respectively, with 13 bases between them. The CDR3 sequence is CASSQEYRGGTEAFF. CDR3 bases: TGCGCCAGCAGCCAAGAATACCGCGGGGGGACTGAAGCTTTCTTT.

This clonotype was seen a handful of times. CDR3 protein: CASSDRAQYF. CDR3 sequence (DNA): TGTGCCAGCAGTGACAGGGCGCAGTACTTC. The chain is built from TRBV2 and TRBJ2-7; D perhaps matches TRBD1 (5 bases). Germline assignment: CDR1 SNHLY and CDR2 FYNNEI. The CDR3 consists of 10 residues. Trimming took 3 bases from V and 9 from J, leaving 6 bases between them. Using reference TRBV2 and TRBJ2-7 for the parts outside the CDR3, the full variable domain is EPEVTQTPSHQVTQMGQEVILRCVPISNHLYFYWYRQILGQKVEFLVSFYNNEISEKSEIFDDQFSVERPDGSNFTLKIRSTKLEDSAMYFCASSDRAQYFGPGTRLTVT.

The chain combines TRBV6-1 with TRBJ2-5; D not resolved. Trimming pared 6 bases from V and 2 bases from J, leaving 7 bases between. The CDR3 is 12 residues long. Germline CDR1 MNHNS, CDR2 SASEGT. In nucleotides, the CDR3 is TGTGCCAGCAGCTCCATACAAGAGACCCAGTACTTC. Its translation is CASSSIQETQYF.

The V and J genes are TRBV20-1 and TRBJ2-2, with 8 bases lining up with TRBD2. The V and J ends lost 5 bases and 1 base, in that order; junction bases with no gene match: 6. This CDR3 region has 15 residues. The germline CDR1 and CDR2 sequences are DFQATT and SNEGSKA (reference sequence). The CDR3 is CSADSGGQNTGELFF. The CDR3, as DNA: TGCAGTGCTGACAGCGGGGGCCAGAACACCGGGGAGCTGTTTTTT.

This CDR3 reads CASSRAGGDEKLFF. The CDR3 region has the DNA TGCGCCAGCAGCCGGGCGGGAGGGGATGAAAAACTGTTTTTT. The chain uses TRBV4-1 and TRBJ1-4; tentative D call: TRBD1 (5 bases). The ends were cut back, 4 bases at V and 6 bases at J, with 12 bases in the middle. CDR3 size: 14 residues. Germline-derived CDR1 and CDR2 are MGHRA and YSYEKL.

The rearrangement uses TRBV5-4 and TRBJ2-5; 8 bases are shared with TRBD2. V was clipped by 5 bases and J by 1 base; unmatched bases: 10. Germline CDR1 reads SGHNT; CDR2 reads YYREEE (reference sequence). The length of the CDR3 is 16 residues. The CDR3 loop reads CASSLGGAGGQETQYF. CDR3 sequence (DNA): TGTGCCAGCAGTCTAGGAGGGGCGGGGGGCCAAGAGACCCAGTACTTC.

This clonotype has only a few counts. The chain combines TRBV7-9 with TRBJ2-7, with a weak D call TRBD2 (5 bases). This CDR3 contains 12 residues. The germline CDR1 and CDR2 sequences are SEHNR and FQNEAQ (reference sequence). The germline V and J ends were trimmed by 5 bases and 5 bases, with 10 bases remaining between them. CDR3 sequence reads: CASSPFGDEQYF. The DNA for the CDR3 is TGTGCCAGCAGCCCCTTCGGGGACGAGCAGTACTTC.

The chain links TRBV7-6 to TRBJ1-6, with D unresolved. The V gene lost 0 bases and the J gene lost 13 bases, with 16 bases spanning the gap. This CDR3 comprises 15 residues. Germline V gene data show CDR1 as SGHVS and CDR2 as FNYEAQ. CDR3 in amino acids: CASSLAGRKNSPLHF. For the CDR3, the DNA is TGTGCCAGCAGCTTAGCGGGCAGGAAGAATAGTCCCCTCCACTTT.

CDR3 sequence reads: CASSPGLTLNAFF. The CDR3 coding sequence is TGTGCCAGCAGTCCCGGTCTAACACTGAACGCTTTCTTT. The chain uses TRBV7-9 and TRBJ1-1; D not resolved. The V gene's germline CDR1 is SEHNR and CDR2 FQNEAQ (reference sequence). The V and J ends lost 6 bases and 11 bases respectively, with 19 bases between them. This CDR3 comprises 13 residues.

In this sample, this clonotype is medium-sized. This chain joins TRBV20-1 and TRBJ1-2, with 11 nucleotides matching TRBD1. The CDR3 extends over 18 amino acids. The germline CDR1 and CDR2 sequences are DFQATT and SNEGSKA (reference sequence). Losses at the gene ends were 6 bases for V and 7 bases for J; bases not matched to a gene: 22. The CDR3 DNA reads TGCAGTGCCCACAGCCCCTCCGCTGGGACAGGGGGTACACTTGGCTACACCTTC. Amino acid sequence: CSAHSPSAGTGGTLGYTF.

J is TRBJ1-6 and V is TRBV30, with D perhaps TRBD1 (5 bases). CDR1 and CDR2 from the germline V gene are GTSNPN and SVGIG (reference sequence). This CDR3 spans 15 amino acids. V was shortened by 5 bases and J by 5 bases, with 16 bases between the two germline ends. As DNA, the CDR3 is TGTGCCTGGTCCCACGACAGCATTAATAATTCACCCCTCCACTTT. Translated: CAWSHDSINNSPLHF.

The CDR3 loop is CASSQKVGVLSTEAFF. CDR3 sequence (DNA): TGCGCCAGCAGCCAAAAAGTGGGGGTTCTGAGCACTGAAGCTTTCTTT. The V call is TRBV4-1, the J call TRBJ1-1; D possibly corresponds to TRBD1 (5 bases). The length of the CDR3 is 16 residues. Germline assignment: CDR1 MGHRA and CDR2 YSYEKL. V gave up 2 bases and J gave up 4 bases, with 17 bases separating them.

This clonotype was observed a handful of times. The rearrangement links TRBV12-3 or TRBV12-4 to TRBJ1-2; 7 bases are a match to TRBD1. This CDR3 has 13 amino acids. V dropped 5 bases and J dropped 4; count of bases not matched to a gene: 4. The CDR3 spells CASSRDSFYGYTF. Here the CDR3 DNA reads TGTGCCAGCAGTCGGGACAGTTTCTATGGCTACACCTTC.

The chain employs TRBV7-2 and TRBJ1-5; no clear D gene. The CDR3 contains 15 residues. V shed 2 bases and J shed 3 bases, with 11 bases lying between them. The germline gives CDR1 SGHTA, CDR2 FQGNSA. CDR3: CASSLYAGVNQPQHF. DNA of the CDR3: TGTGCCAGCAGCTTATATGCGGGAGTCAATCAGCCCCAGCATTTT. Full variable domain (remainder filled in from reference TRBV7-2 and TRBJ1-5): GAGVSQSPSNKVTEKGKDVELRCDPISGHTALYWYRQSLGQGLEFLIYFQGNSAPDKSGLPSDRFSAERTGGSVSTLTIQRTQQEDSAVYLCASSLYAGVNQPQHFGDGTRLSIL.

V is TRBV2 and J is TRBJ1-1; perhaps TRBD1 as D (5 bases). Looked up from germline, CDR1 is SNHLY and CDR2 is FYNNEI. CDR3 length: 14 residues. Between the trimmed V and J ends, which lost 6 bases and 4 bases, there was a span of 15 bases. The CDR3 DNA is TGTGCCAGCAGGCCCCTAGGGGCAGCCACTGAAGCTTTCTTT. It specifies CASRPLGAATEAFF.

The J gene is TRBJ1-4, the V gene TRBV20-1; the match to TRBD1 covers 9 bases. Germline CDR1 DFQATT, CDR2 SNEGSKA (reference sequence). The V gene end was trimmed by 6 bases and the J gene end by 5 bases; junction bases not matched to a gene: 7. The CDR3 covers 14 residues. This CDR3 is CSALPGTGNEKLFF. The CDR3 region has the DNA TGCAGTGCGCTCCCCGGGACAGGGAATGAAAAACTGTTTTTT.

The V and J genes are TRBV6-1 and TRBJ1-2; possible D gene TRBD1, 6 bases. V was clipped by 7 bases and J by 6 bases, with 15 bases between them. The CDR3 spans 13 residues. Looked up from germline, CDR1 is MNHNS and CDR2 is SASEGT. The DNA for the CDR3 is TGTGCCAGCACCCAACCGGGGGCGAATGGCTACACCTTC. Protein: CASTQPGANGYTF.

V and J are TRBV5-1 and TRBJ2-3; 9 positions match TRBD1. Germline assignment: CDR1 SGHRS and CDR2 YFSETQ. Germline trimming cut 4 bases from V and 4 bases from J; bases unmatched to any gene: 4. The CDR3 extends over 14 amino acids. The CDR3 bases are TGCGCCAGCAGCCAGGGACAGGGACCAGATACGCAGTATTTT. Translation gives CASSQGQGPDTQYF. The entire variable domain, with the rest obtained from reference TRBV5-1 and TRBJ2-3, is as follows: KAGVTQTPRYLIKTRGQQVTLSCSPISGHRSVSWYQQTPGQGLQFLFEYFSETQRNKGNFPGRFSGRQFSNSRSEMNVSTLELGDSALYLCASSQGQGPDTQYFGPGTRLTVL.

The chain joins TRBV2 to TRBJ1-1, with 10 nucleotides matching TRBD1. Germline loops: CDR1 SNHLY, CDR2 FYNNEI. After removal of 5 bases from V and 3 bases from J, the junction contained 3 bases not matched to a gene. This CDR3 spans 14 amino acids. CDR3 amino acids: CASSRQGADTEAFF. The CDR3 nucleotides read TGTGCCAGCAGTCGACAGGGGGCGGACACTGAAGCTTTCTTT.

This rearrangement joins TRBV7-2 to TRBJ2-2, with TRBD1 as a possible D gene (5 bases). V was cut by 1 base and J by 2 bases, with 8 bases left in between. The CDR3 runs to 15 residues. CDR1 is SGHTA and CDR2 is FQGNSA in the germline V gene. CDR3 protein: CASSLGQSNTGELFF. Here the CDR3 DNA reads TGTGCCAGCAGCTTAGGACAGTCAAACACCGGGGAGCTGTTTTTT.

The chain uses TRBV12-3 or TRBV12-4 and TRBJ1-6; TRBD1 matches at 9 bases. This CDR3 is 22 amino acids long. V shed 5 bases, J shed 0 bases, and the junction held 20 bases outside the gene matches. In DNA form, the CDR3 reads TGTGCCAGCAGTCCATCCCACCGCTTCGGGACAGGGCCCAGCTCCTATAATTCACCCCTCCACTTT. Its protein product is CASSPSHRFGTGPSSYNSPLHF.

In this sample, this clonotype turned up a few times. V gene TRBV10-3 combines with J gene TRBJ1-2; TRBD1 agrees at 8 bases. CDR3 size: 13 residues. Unmatched junction bases numbered 8, after V lost 6 bases and J lost 8 bases. The germline V gene encodes CDR1 ENHRY and CDR2 SYGVKD. CDR3 coding DNA: TGTGCCATCAGCGTACAGGGGGATCGGGGCTACACCTTC. It yields the protein CAISVQGDRGYTF.

This clonotype was seen just once. The chain recombines TRBV19 with TRBJ1-1, with a weak D call TRBD1 (5 bases). Between the trimmed V and J ends, which lost 7 bases and 4 bases, there was a span of 19 bases. The germline CDR1 and CDR2 sequences are LNHDA and SQIVND (reference sequence). The length of the CDR3 is 15 residues. The CDR3 DNA reads TGTGCCAGTACCTACTTGCTTGACGGGACCACTGAAGCTTTCTTT. This encodes CASTYLLDGTTEAFF.

This clonotype is classed as large. The chain employs TRBV30 and TRBJ2-2; a weak D match, TRBD1 (5 bases). This CDR3 region has 17 residues. The germline V and J ends were trimmed by 0 bases and 0 bases, with 14 bases remaining between them. CDR1 GTSNPN and CDR2 SVGIG come from the germline V gene (reference sequence). For the CDR3, the DNA is TGTGCCTGGAGTGTACAAGTCGACAGCGCGAACACCGGGGAGCTGTTTTTT. Residues: CAWSVQVDSANTGELFF. The full variable domain, with the rest looked up from reference TRBV30 and TRBJ2-2, is SQTIHQWPATLVQPVGSPLSLECTVEGTSNPNLYWYRQAAGRGLQLLFYSVGIGQISSEVPQNLSASRPQDRQFILSSKKLLLSDSGFYLCAWSVQVDSANTGELFFGEGSRLTVL.

This chain connects TRBV19 to TRBJ1-2; TRBD1 is a possible D gene (5 bases). V was shortened by 7 bases and J by 2 bases, with 20 bases between the two germline ends. In germline, CDR1 is LNHDA, CDR2 SQIVND (reference sequence). CDR3 length: 16 amino acids. CDR3: CASNYSPRGRNYGYTF. The CDR3, as DNA: TGTGCCAGTAATTATAGCCCACGGGGGAGAAACTATGGCTACACCTTC.

The rearrangement links TRBV7-8 to TRBJ2-7; 8 bases align to TRBD1. The CDR3 consists of 16 residues. Germline V CDR1 and CDR2: SGHVS, FQNEAQ. V lost 6 bases, J lost 2 bases, and 12 bases stayed unmatched. The CDR3 region is CASSPITQGGAYEQYF. CDR3 in DNA: TGTGCCAGCAGTCCTATAACACAGGGGGGAGCCTACGAGCAGTACTTC.

This chain joins TRBV20-1 and TRBJ1-1; D gene unclear. V was trimmed by 2 bases and J by 4 bases, leaving 8 bases between them. There are 12 residues in the CDR3. Germline CDR1 is DFQATT and CDR2 is SNEGSKA (reference sequence). CDR3 DNA sequence: TGCAGTGCTAGATCTCCAAGCACTGAAGCTTTCTTT. It encodes CSARSPSTEAFF.